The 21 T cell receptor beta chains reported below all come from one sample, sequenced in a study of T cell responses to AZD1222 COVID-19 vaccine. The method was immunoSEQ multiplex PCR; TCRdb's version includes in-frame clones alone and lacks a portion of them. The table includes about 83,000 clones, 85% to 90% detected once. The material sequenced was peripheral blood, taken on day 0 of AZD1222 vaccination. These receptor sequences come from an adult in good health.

The CDR3 sequence is CAWSDPGLMNTEAFF. CDR3 nucleotide sequence: TGTGCCTGGAGTGATCCGGGACTTATGAACACTGAAGCTTTCTTT. This chain uses TRBV30 with TRBJ1-1; tentatively, D is TRBD1 (5 bases). This CDR3 has 15 amino acids. From germline, CDR1 is GTSNPN and CDR2 SVGIG (reference sequence). The V gene lost 1 base and the J gene lost 0 bases, with 12 bases spanning the gap.

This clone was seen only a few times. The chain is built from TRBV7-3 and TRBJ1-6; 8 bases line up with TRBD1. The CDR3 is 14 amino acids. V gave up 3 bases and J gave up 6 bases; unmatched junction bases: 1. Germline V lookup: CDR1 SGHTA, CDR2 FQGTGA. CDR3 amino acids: CASSFQGANSPLHF. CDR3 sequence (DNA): TGTGCCAGCAGCTTCCAGGGGGCTAATTCACCCCTCCACTTT. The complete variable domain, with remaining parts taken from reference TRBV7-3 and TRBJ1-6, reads GAGVSQTPSNKVTEKGKYVELRCDPISGHTALYWYRQSLGQGPEFLIYFQGTGAADDSGLPNDRFFAVRPEGSVSTLKIQRTERGDSAVYLCASSFQGANSPLHFGNGTRLTVT.

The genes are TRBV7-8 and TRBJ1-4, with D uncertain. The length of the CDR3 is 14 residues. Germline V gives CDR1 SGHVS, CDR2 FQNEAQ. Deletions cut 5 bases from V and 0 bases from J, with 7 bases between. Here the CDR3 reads CASSETTTNEKLFF. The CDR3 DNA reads TGTGCCAGCAGCGAGACAACAACTAATGAAAAACTGTTTTTT.

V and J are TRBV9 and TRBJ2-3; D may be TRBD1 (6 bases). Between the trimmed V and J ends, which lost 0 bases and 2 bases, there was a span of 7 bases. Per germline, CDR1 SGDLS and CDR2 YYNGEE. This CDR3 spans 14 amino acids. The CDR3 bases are TGTGCCAGCAGCGTAGACAGGGACACAGATACGCAGTATTTT. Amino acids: CASSVDRDTDTQYF.

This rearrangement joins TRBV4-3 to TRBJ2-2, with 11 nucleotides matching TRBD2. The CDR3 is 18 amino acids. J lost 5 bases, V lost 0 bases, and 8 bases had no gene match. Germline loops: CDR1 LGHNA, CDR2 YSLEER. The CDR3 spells CASSQDKLAGVGTGELFF. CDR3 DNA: TGCGCCAGCAGCCAAGATAAACTAGCGGGAGTAGGGACCGGGGAGCTGTTTTTT.

The CDR3: CASSAGTGGYGYTF. CDR3 coding DNA: TGTGCCAGCAGTGCCGGGACAGGGGGCTATGGCTACACCTTC. This chain joins TRBV6-4 and TRBJ1-2; the match to TRBD1 covers 11 bases. V lost 4 bases and J lost 4; bases outside the gene matches: 2. The CDR3 is 14 residues long. Germline lookup yields CDR1 MRHNA and CDR2 SNTAGT.

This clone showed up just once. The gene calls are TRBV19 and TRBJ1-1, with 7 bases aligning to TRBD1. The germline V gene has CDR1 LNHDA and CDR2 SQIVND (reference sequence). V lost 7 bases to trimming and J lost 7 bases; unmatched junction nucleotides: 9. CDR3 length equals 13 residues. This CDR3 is CASIGDSYIEAFF. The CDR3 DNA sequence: TGTGCCAGTATCGGGGACAGCTACATTGAAGCTTTCTTT.

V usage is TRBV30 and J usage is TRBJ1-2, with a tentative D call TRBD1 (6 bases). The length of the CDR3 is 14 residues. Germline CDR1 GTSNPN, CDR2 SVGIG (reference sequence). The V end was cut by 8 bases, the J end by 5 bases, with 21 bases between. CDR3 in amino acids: CAGYNQGTLYGYTF. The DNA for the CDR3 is TGTGCCGGATACAATCAGGGGACTCTTTATGGCTACACCTTC.

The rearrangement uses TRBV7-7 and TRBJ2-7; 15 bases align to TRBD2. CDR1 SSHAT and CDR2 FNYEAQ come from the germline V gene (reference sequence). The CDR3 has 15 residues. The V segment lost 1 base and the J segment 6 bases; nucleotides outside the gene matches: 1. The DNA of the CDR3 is TGTGCCAGCAGCTTAGAGGGACTAGCGGGAGGCGAGCAGTACTTC. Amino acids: CASSLEGLAGGEQYF.

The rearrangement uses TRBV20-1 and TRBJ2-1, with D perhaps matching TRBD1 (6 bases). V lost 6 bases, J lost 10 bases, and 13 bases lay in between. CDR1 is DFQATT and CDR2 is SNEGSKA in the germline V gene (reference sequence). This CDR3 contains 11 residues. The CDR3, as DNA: TGCAGTGCCCAGGGGTCGGGGGAGCAGTTCTTC. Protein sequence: CSAQGSGEQFF.

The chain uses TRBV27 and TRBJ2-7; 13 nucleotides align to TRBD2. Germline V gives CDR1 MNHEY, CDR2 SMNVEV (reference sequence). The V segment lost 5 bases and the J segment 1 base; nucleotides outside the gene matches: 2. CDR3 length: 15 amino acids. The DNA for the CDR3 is TGTGCCAGCAGTGTGACTAGCGGGGGGTCCTACGAGCAGTACTTC. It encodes CASSVTSGGSYEQYF.

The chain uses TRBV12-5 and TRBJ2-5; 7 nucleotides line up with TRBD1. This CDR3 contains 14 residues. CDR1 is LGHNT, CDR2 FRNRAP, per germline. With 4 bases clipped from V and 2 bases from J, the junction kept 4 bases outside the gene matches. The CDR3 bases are TGTGCTAGTGGTTCGGGGACAGCTCAAGAGACCCAGTACTTC. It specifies CASGSGTAQETQYF.

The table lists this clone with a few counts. The CDR3 nucleotides are TGTGCCTGGAGTCCCCTCGGTGGGTTGCTGGGGAAGGGGGAATACTTC. It translates to CAWSPLGGLLGKGEYF. The chain combines TRBV30 with TRBJ2-7; tentative D call: TRBD1 (6 bases). This CDR3 has 16 amino acids. The V end was cut by 2 bases, the J end by 13 bases, with 30 bases between. Germline CDR1 reads GTSNPN; CDR2 reads SVGIG (reference sequence).

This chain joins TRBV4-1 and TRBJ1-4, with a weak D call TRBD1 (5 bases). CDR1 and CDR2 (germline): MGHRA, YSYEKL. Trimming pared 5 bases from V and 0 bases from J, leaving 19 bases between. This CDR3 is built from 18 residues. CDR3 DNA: TGCGCCAGCAGCTCCCGCGCCCCGATGGGGGCAACTAATGAAAAACTGTTTTTT. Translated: CASSSRAPMGATNEKLFF.

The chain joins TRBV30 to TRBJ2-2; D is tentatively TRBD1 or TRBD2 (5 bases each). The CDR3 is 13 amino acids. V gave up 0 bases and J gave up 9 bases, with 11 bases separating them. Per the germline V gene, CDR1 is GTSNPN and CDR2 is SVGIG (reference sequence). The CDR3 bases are TGTGCCTGGAGTGTACAAGGGACCCGGGAGCTGTTTTTT. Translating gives CAWSVQGTRELFF.

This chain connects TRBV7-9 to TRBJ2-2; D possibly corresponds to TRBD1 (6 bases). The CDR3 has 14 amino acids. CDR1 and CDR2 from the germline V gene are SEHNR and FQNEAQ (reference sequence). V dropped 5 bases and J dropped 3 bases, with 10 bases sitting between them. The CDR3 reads CASSLDRYTGELFF. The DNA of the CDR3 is TGTGCCAGCAGCCTGGACAGATACACCGGGGAGCTGTTTTTT.

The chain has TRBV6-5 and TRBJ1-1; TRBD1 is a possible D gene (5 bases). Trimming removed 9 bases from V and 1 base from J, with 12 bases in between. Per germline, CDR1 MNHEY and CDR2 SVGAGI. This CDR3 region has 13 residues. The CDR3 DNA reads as TGTGCCAGTCAGGGACTGTCGAACACTGAAGCTTTCTTT. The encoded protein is CASQGLSNTEAFF.

CDR3: CASSITGVLAKNIQYF. The CDR3 region has the DNA TGTGCCAGCAGTATAACAGGTGTCCTAGCCAAAAACATTCAGTACTTC. This chain joins TRBV28 and TRBJ2-4; TRBD1 is a possible D gene (5 bases). The length of the CDR3 is 16 residues. Germline lookup yields CDR1 MDHEN and CDR2 SYDVKM. V was trimmed by 5 bases and J by 0 bases, leaving 14 bases between them. Full variable domain (missing parts from reference TRBV28 and TRBJ2-4): DVKVTQSSRYLVKRTGEKVFLECVQDMDHENMFWYRQDPGLGLRLIYFSYDVKMKEKGDIPEGYSVSREKKERFSLILESASTNQTSMYLCASSITGVLAKNIQYFGAGTRLSVL.

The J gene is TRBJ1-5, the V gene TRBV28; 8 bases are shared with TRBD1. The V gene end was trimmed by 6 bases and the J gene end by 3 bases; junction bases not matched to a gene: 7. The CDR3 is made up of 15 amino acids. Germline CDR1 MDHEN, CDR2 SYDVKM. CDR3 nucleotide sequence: TGTGCCAGCAGCGCAGGGGGCACCACCAATCAGCCCCAGCATTTT. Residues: CASSAGGTTNQPQHF.

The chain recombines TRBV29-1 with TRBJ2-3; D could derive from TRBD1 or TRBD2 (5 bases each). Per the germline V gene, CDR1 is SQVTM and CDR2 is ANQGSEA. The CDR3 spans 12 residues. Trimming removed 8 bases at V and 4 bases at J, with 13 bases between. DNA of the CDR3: TGCAGCACCGGGACCGAGCCAGATACGCAGTATTTT. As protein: CSTGTEPDTQYF.

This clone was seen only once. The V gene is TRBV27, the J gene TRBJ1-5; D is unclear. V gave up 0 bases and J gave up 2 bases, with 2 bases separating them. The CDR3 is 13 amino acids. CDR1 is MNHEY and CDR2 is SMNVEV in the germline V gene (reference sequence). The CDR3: CASSLSGNQPQHF. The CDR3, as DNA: TGTGCCAGCAGTTTATCGGGCAATCAGCCCCAGCATTTT.